The 15 T cell receptor beta chains listed next were all sequenced from one sample in a study of shared clonotypes between healthy human individuals. Terminally differentiated effector memory CD45RA+ cells were excluded by CCR7 positive selection of CD45RO-negative cells. Measured with immunoSEQ multiplex PCR; TCRdb has only the in-frame clones, and not every one. In the table there are under 1 million clones, almost 95% of which are singletons. The sample was naive CD8+ T cells sorted from blood. The origin of the receptors is a man aged 25-45 years in good health.

The rearrangement links TRBV27 to TRBJ2-5, with D tentatively TRBD2 (6 bases). With 2 bases removed from V and 5 bases from J, the gap between germline ends came to 15 bases. This CDR3 has 15 residues. In germline, CDR1 is MNHEY, CDR2 SMNVEV (reference sequence). In DNA form, the CDR3 reads TGTGCCAGCAGTTTAACCGCGACACGGGGGGAGACCCAGTACTTC. It specifies CASSLTATRGETQYF.

This clone has just one count. The chain combines TRBV6-5 with TRBJ1-4; no clear D. Germline V gene lookup returns CDR1 MNHEY and CDR2 SVGAGI. The CDR3 length is 13 residues. With 6 bases removed from V and 11 bases from J, the gap between germline ends came to 16 bases. The CDR3 protein is CASRLGANGKLFF. In DNA form, the CDR3 reads TGTGCCAGCAGGCTCGGAGCTAATGGGAAACTGTTTTTT.

J is TRBJ2-7 and V is TRBV14, with TRBD2 matching over 7 bases. Germline V CDR1 and CDR2: SGHDN, FVKESK. This CDR3 has 15 residues. V lost 2 bases, J lost 1 base, and 5 bases stayed unmatched. The CDR3 region is CASSQSLADSYEQYF. In nucleotides, the CDR3 is TGTGCCAGCAGCCAAAGTCTAGCGGATTCCTACGAGCAGTACTTC.

This chain connects TRBV6-1 to TRBJ2-7; D remains unclear. Germline V CDR1 and CDR2: MNHNS, SASEGT. The CDR3 length is 13 residues. Trimming left V 3 bases short and J 3 bases short, with 9 bases between. CDR3 amino acids: CASSDWGSYEQYF. In DNA form, the CDR3 reads TGTGCCAGCAGTGATTGGGGTAGCTACGAGCAGTACTTC.

CDR3 amino acids: CASSLVRQVAEETQYF. CDR3 sequence (DNA): TGTGCCAGCAGCTTAGTGAGACAGGTTGCCGAAGAGACCCAGTACTTC. The V call is TRBV7-9, the J call TRBJ2-5; TRBD1 might be the D (6 bases). This CDR3 is 16 amino acids long. V was clipped by 1 base and J by 3 bases, with 15 bases between them. Germline loops: CDR1 SEHNR, CDR2 FQNEAQ (reference sequence).

This chain connects TRBV12-5 to TRBJ2-2, with 9 bases aligning to TRBD2. With V trimmed by 1 base and J by 2 bases, 14 bases remained unmatched. Germline CDR1 reads LGHNT; CDR2 reads FRNRAP. This CDR3 region has 20 residues. The DNA of the CDR3 is TGTGCTAGTGGTTTGGGTTCGCTTAGCGGGAGTAAGGCTAACACCGGGGAGCTGTTTTTT. Amino acids: CASGLGSLSGSKANTGELFF.

This clone came up a few times. Other DNA sequences from this sample encode an identical CDR3 as well. The chain is built from TRBV7-9 and TRBJ2-7, with D unresolved. V was clipped by 3 bases and J by 3 bases, with 6 bases between them. The germline CDR1 and CDR2 sequences are SEHNR and FQNEAQ (reference sequence). The CDR3 length is 12 residues. The CDR3 coding sequence is TGTGCCAGCAGCTTTGCGGTCTACGAGCAGTACTTC. This sequence encodes CASSFAVYEQYF.

This rearrangement joins TRBV5-1 to TRBJ2-1; 9 bases align to TRBD1. The CDR3 is made up of 15 amino acids. Germline CDR1 is SGHRS and CDR2 is YFSETQ. With 5 bases clipped from V and 3 bases from J, the junction kept 6 bases outside the gene matches. The DNA of the CDR3 is TGCGCCAGCAGTACGGGACAGGGCGACTACAATGAGCAGTTCTTC. It codes for CASSTGQGDYNEQFF.

The V gene is TRBV6-6, the J gene TRBJ2-1; unclear D gene. Germline V CDR1 and CDR2: MNHNY, SVGAGI (reference sequence). Deletions cut 6 bases from V and 0 bases from J, with 15 bases between. The CDR3 is 16 amino acids. CDR3 sequence: CASSASPRSSYNEQFF. CDR3 in DNA: TGTGCCAGCAGCGCCTCACCCCGGAGCTCCTACAATGAGCAGTTCTTC.

This rearrangement joins TRBV28 to TRBJ2-3; TRBD2 matches 10 bases. With V trimmed by 3 bases and J by 5 bases, 8 bases remained unmatched. From germline, CDR1 is MDHEN and CDR2 SYDVKM. This CDR3 region has 16 residues. CDR3 sequence: CASSFVAGGAGDTQYF. DNA for the CDR3: TGTGCCAGCAGTTTCGTAGCGGGAGGTGCAGGAGATACGCAGTATTTT.

This clone was detected ten times or more. At the DNA level, this CDR3 is encoded by other sequences in the same sample as well. The rearrangement joins TRBV27 to TRBJ2-5, with D unclear. Germline CDR1 and CDR2: MNHEY and SMNVEV (reference sequence). The CDR3 has 12 amino acids. V lost 1 base to trimming and J lost 3 bases, with 3 bases between them. The CDR3 DNA is TGTGCCAGCAGTTTATTGGAAGAGACCCAGTACTTC. As protein: CASSLLEETQYF.

The V gene is TRBV7-2, the J gene TRBJ2-7; no reliable D call. The CDR3 runs to 12 residues. CDR1 SGHTA and CDR2 FQGNSA come from the germline V gene. The V end was cut by 4 bases, the J end by 2 bases, with 6 bases between. The DNA of the CDR3 is TGTGCCAGCAGCTCGAACGCCTACGAGCAGTACTTC. This encodes CASSSNAYEQYF.

The CDR3 region has the DNA TGCGCCAGCAGTGGTGACCTAGCGGGACCTGACAATGAGCAGTTCTTC. Translation gives CASSGDLAGPDNEQFF. The chain recombines TRBV10-1 with TRBJ2-1; 9 nucleotides agree with TRBD2. CDR3 length: 16 residues. CDR1 and CDR2 (germline): WNHNN, SYGVQD (reference sequence). The trim removed 4 bases at V and 5 bases at J, leaving 9 bases unmatched.

This rearrangement joins TRBV7-6 to TRBJ2-1; 10 bases line up with TRBD2. Germline V gene data show CDR1 as SGHVS and CDR2 as FNYEAQ. V trimming: 1 base; J trimming: 8 bases; junction bases outside the gene matches: 5. This CDR3 has 15 residues. The CDR3 DNA follows: TGTGCCAGCAGCTTAGGCCCGGGACTAGCGTATGAGCAGTTCTTC. Amino acid sequence: CASSLGPGLAYEQFF.

The chain employs TRBV19 and TRBJ2-1; 11 positions match TRBD2. In germline, CDR1 is LNHDA, CDR2 SQIVND (reference sequence). V lost 10 bases and J lost 4; bases outside the gene matches: 6. The CDR3 extends over 14 amino acids. CDR3 nucleotide sequence: TGTGCCATCTCAGTAGCGGGAGGGTACAATGAGCAGTTCTTC. Amino acids: CAISVAGGYNEQFF. The full variable domain, completed using reference TRBV19 and TRBJ2-1, is DGGITQSPKYLFRKEGQNVTLSCEQNLNHDAMYWYRQDPGQGLRLIYYSQIVNDFQKGDIAEGYSVSREKKESFPLTVTSAQKNPTAFYLCAISVAGGYNEQFFGPGTRLTVL.